A single sample is the source of the 9 T cell receptor beta chains below, sequenced in a study of cytomegalovirus exposure and HLA in healthy donors. Primers for the PCR totalled 60 Vbeta and 13 Jbeta. Repertoires were generated with immunoSEQ multiplex PCR, while TCRdb's copy carries only in-frame clones and drops some. The sample carries 220,000 or so clones, approximately 82% recorded once. The sample was PBMCs. These receptors were collected from a male donor in good health and CMV-seronegative.

This chain links TRBV20-1 with TRBJ2-7, with a tentative D call TRBD2 (6 bases). This CDR3 is 11 amino acids long. From germline, CDR1 is DFQATT and CDR2 SNEGSKA (reference sequence). With 6 bases removed from V and 3 bases from J, the gap between germline ends came to 9 bases. CDR3 in DNA: TGCAGTGCAGGACTAAACTACGAGCAGTACTTC. This codes for CSAGLNYEQYF.

As to this clone: The sample has other DNA sequences that encode this CDR3 too. The V call is TRBV19, the J call TRBJ2-7; 10 bases agree with TRBD1. CDR1 LNHDA and CDR2 SQIVND come from the germline V gene (reference sequence). Germline trimming cut 1 base from V and 0 bases from J; bases unmatched to any gene: 0. The CDR3 is 15 residues long. The CDR3 sequence: CASSIGTGGSYEQYF. The CDR3 DNA sequence: TGTGCCAGTAGTATAGGGACAGGGGGCTCCTACGAGCAGTACTTC.

This clone was seen more than once but under ten times. The chain joins TRBV11-2 to TRBJ2-7, with 7 bases lining up with TRBD1. The V segment lost 5 bases and the J segment 4 bases; nucleotides outside the gene matches: 8. The CDR3 consists of 14 residues. Germline V gene sequence: CDR1 SGHAT, CDR2 FQNNGV. CDR3 coding DNA: TGTGCCAGCAGCCCGGGACAGAGGACGTACGAGCAGTACTTC. As protein: CASSPGQRTYEQYF. The full variable domain, in which reference TRBV11-2 and TRBJ2-7 provide the parts outside the CDR3, is EAGVAQSPRYKIIEKRQSVAFWCNPISGHATLYWYQQILGQGPKLLIQFQNNGVVDDSQLPKDRFSAERLKGVDSTLKIQPAKLEDSAVYLCASSPGQRTYEQYFGPGTRLTVT.

This chain links TRBV10-2 with TRBJ2-5; D possibly corresponds to TRBD2 (5 bases). The CDR3 covers 14 residues. Germline CDR1 and CDR2: WSHSY and SAAADI. Trimming removed 2 bases from V and 11 bases from J, with 18 bases in between. The CDR3 DNA follows: TGCGCCAGCAGTGAGAGTATGAGGTATGGGGAGCAGTACTTC. Translation: CASSESMRYGEQYF.

The chain couples TRBV7-9 to TRBJ2-7; tentative D call: TRBD2 (5 bases). Trimming stripped 2 bases from V and 0 bases from J, with 11 bases between. This CDR3 has 15 amino acids. The V gene's germline CDR1 is SEHNR and CDR2 FQNEAQ (reference sequence). The CDR3, as DNA: TGTGCCAGCAGCTTATGGGAGCGGCACTCCTACGAGCAGTACTTC. Translated: CASSLWERHSYEQYF.

The chain recombines TRBV5-1 with TRBJ2-3; TRBD2 matches at 9 bases. This CDR3 has 14 residues. The V gene's germline CDR1 is SGHRS and CDR2 YFSETQ. V was clipped by 4 bases and J by 3 bases; unmatched bases: 3. The CDR3 region has the DNA TGCGCCAGCAGCGTTAGCGGGAGTACAGATACGCAGTATTTT. Protein: CASSVSGSTDTQYF.

This rearrangement joins TRBV27 to TRBJ2-7; D is perhaps TRBD1 (6 bases). V lost 7 bases and J 2 bases, leaving 15 bases between the germline ends. CDR1 MNHEY and CDR2 SMNVEV come from the germline V gene (reference sequence). This CDR3 is 14 amino acids long. The CDR3 DNA reads TGTGCCAGCAAGGGTACAGGGCCCGCCTACGAGCAGTACTTC. This sequence encodes CASKGTGPAYEQYF.

In its sample, this clone was seen a few times. This chain joins TRBV5-6 and TRBJ2-6; perhaps TRBD2 as D (6 bases). Per germline, CDR1 SGHDT and CDR2 YYEEEE. CDR3 size: 17 residues. Trimming stripped 4 bases from V and 1 base from J, with 15 bases between. This CDR3 is CASSIPGATSGANVLTF. CDR3 coding DNA: TGTGCCAGCAGCATTCCGGGAGCAACTTCTGGGGCCAACGTCCTGACTTTC.

The chain has TRBV9 and TRBJ2-1; tentatively, D is TRBD1 (6 bases). CDR1 is SGDLS, CDR2 YYNGEE, per germline. Trimming cost V 4 bases and J 6 bases, with 20 bases left between them. The CDR3 contains 16 residues. Written as DNA, the CDR3 is TGTGCCAGCAGCCTCGAACACAGGGTATTGGGCAATGAGCAGTTCTTC. It codes for CASSLEHRVLGNEQFF.